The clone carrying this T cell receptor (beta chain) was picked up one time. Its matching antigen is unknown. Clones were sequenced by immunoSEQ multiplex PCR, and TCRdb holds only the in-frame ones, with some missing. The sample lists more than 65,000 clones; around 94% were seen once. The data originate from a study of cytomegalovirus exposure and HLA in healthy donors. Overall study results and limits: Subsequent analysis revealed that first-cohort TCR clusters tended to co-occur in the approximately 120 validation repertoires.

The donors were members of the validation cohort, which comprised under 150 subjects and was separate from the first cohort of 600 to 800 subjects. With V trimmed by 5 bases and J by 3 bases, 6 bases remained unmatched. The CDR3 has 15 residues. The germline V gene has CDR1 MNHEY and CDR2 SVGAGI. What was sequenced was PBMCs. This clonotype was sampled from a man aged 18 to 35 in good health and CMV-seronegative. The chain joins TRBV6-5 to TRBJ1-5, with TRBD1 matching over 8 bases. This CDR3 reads CASSGTGGVNQPQHF. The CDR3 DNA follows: TGTGCCAGCAGTGGAACAGGGGGTGTCAATCAGCCCCAGCATTTT.